The rows below give T cell receptor beta chains drawn from one sample of a study of radiotherapy plus CTLA-4 blockade in lung cancer. Some clones are missing from TCRdb's copy, which holds only in-frame ones; the method was immunoSEQ multiplex PCR. The sample yields 55,000 to 70,000 clones, around 85% seen once. Material: peripheral blood, obtained from a patient treated with radiotherapy plus ipilimumab. Receptors originate from a human donor with non-small cell lung cancer who had a complete response to radiotherapy plus ipilimumab. Both conserved end residues are trimmed from each CDR3. The size field is filled for only some rows; it gives once, few, many or a size class.

clone_size	cdr3_length	v_call	cdr3_aa
-	12	TRBV19	ASSNPGDVSEQY
few	11	TRBV18	ASSRQVNTEAF
-	10	TRBV29-1	SVKRGGETQY
few	13	TRBV7-9	ASSLADRGYNEQF
-	15	TRBV9	ASSPRPAAGVSDEQF
-	14	TRBV6-5	ASSYSGRGLLDTQY
-	9	TRBV20-1	SARDNREQF
-	13	TRBV6-5	ASSQTGGPLYEQY
-	14	TRBV9	ASSPPRDTQPGGYT
-	11	TRBV7-8	ASSLSFNQPQH
-	14	TRBV9	ASSVGGGRNTDTQY
-	12	TRBV7-2	ASSFTVTDTEAF
-	13	TRBV7-2	ASSFPQGRDEKLF
-	13	TRBV5-8	ASSHGTVSSGELF
-	8	TRBV20-1	SALNGGYT
-	11	TRBV6-1	ASSALGASEQY
-	12	TRBV19	ASSIGGNTGELF
-	14	TRBV7-6	ASSLAPTSGSHEQF
-	11	TRBV6-6	ASRATGPYGYT
-	12	TRBV4-3	ASSQDVLGGTQY
few	13	TRBV6-6	ASSDRTGGGNTVC
-	17	TRBV19	ASSITPGGGATNEETQY
once	13	TRBV9	ASSARAGGTYEQY
-	9	TRBV29-1	SVSGEETQY
-	12	TRBV28	ASSLSEGQETQY
-	14	TRBV6-6	ASSQGVGQGSVEAF
few	11	TRBV29-1	SVEGQNTGELF